The present entry profiles one T cell receptor (beta chain) with its context. The antigen is undetermined. The sample belongs to a study of blood T cells in healthy people across ages. V lost 3 bases, J lost 9 bases, and 3 bases stayed unmatched. CDR1 and CDR2 (germline): MNHEY, SVGAGI. The CDR3 runs 12 residues. A second PCR, run for about 6 to 11 cycles, used a sample-barcoded 5' primer plus a J-beta primer mix. One entry per CDR3 protein results from TCRdb running MiXCR on the 5' RACE reads. The sample has some 670,000 distinct CDR3 sequences, more than 45% seen once; the top ten hold 13%. Study-wide findings and caveats: Since the PBMCs were unsorted, naive and antigen-experienced cells could not be conclusively compared.

The origin of this receptor is a woman older than 75 in good health. The chain couples TRBV6-5 to TRBJ1-1; 8 bases align to TRBD1. What was sequenced was blood. The CDR3 DNA reads TGTGCCAGCAGTTATCAGGGGGCTAAAGCTTTCTTT. Translated: CASSYQGAKAFF.